The 26 T cell receptor beta chains presented below share a single source sample, sequenced in a study of blood T cells in healthy people across ages. With a J-beta primer mix and a sample-barcoded 5' primer, a second PCR ran 7 to 11 cycles. A single record per CDR3 protein comes from TCRdb applying MiXCR to the 5' RACE reads. This sample has some 1,800,000 distinct CDR3 sequences, with 35% to 50% found just once. Sequenced material: blood. These receptors were collected from a human donor in good health.

This clonotype has a handful of counts. This rearrangement joins TRBV20-1 to TRBJ2-3; D is undetermined. The ends were cut back, 1 base at V and 9 bases at J, with 5 bases in the middle. CDR3 size: 10 residues. Germline lookup yields CDR1 DFQATT and CDR2 SNEGSKA (reference sequence). The CDR3 loop is CSARVQTQYF. The CDR3 DNA reads as TGCAGTGCTAGAGTTCAAACGCAGTATTTT.

The chain combines TRBV7-8 with TRBJ2-1, with TRBD1 matching 10 bases. Germline V gene data show CDR1 as SGHVS and CDR2 as FQNEAQ. The CDR3 contains 15 residues. V shed 3 bases and J 7 bases; nucleotides not matched to a gene: 6. The CDR3 DNA sequence: TGTGCCAGCAGCTTCGACAGGGGGCTTGAGAATGAGCAGTTCTTC. Translated: CASSFDRGLENEQFF.

V gene TRBV7-2 combines with J gene TRBJ2-1, with 8 bases lining up with TRBD1. V lost 5 bases to trimming and J lost 7 bases; unmatched junction nucleotides: 7. The CDR3 has 14 residues. Germline CDR1 and CDR2: SGHTA and FQGNSA. The CDR3 nucleotides are TGTGCCAGCAGCACCGGACAGGGTCGGAATGAGCAGTTCTTC. Protein sequence: CASSTGQGRNEQFF.

The chain couples TRBV20-1 to TRBJ2-1; TRBD1 is a possible D gene (6 bases). V was trimmed by 4 bases and J by 7 bases, leaving 14 bases between them. Germline V gene data show CDR1 as DFQATT and CDR2 as SNEGSKA (reference sequence). This CDR3 spans 13 amino acids. CDR3 DNA sequence: TGCAGTGCTAACTCTTACAGGGTAAATGAGCAGTTCTTC. Protein sequence: CSANSYRVNEQFF.

Only a few counts were recorded for this clonotype. The chain carries TRBV29-1 and TRBJ2-4, with 9 positions matching TRBD1. V gave up 4 bases and J gave up 13 bases; unmatched junction bases: 17. The CDR3 loop spans 15 amino acids. The germline V gene encodes CDR1 SQVTM and CDR2 ANQGSEA. The CDR3 protein is CSVAIGTGLTYGQYF. For the CDR3, the DNA is TGCAGCGTTGCGATTGGGACAGGGTTAACCTACGGGCAGTACTTC.

This chain links TRBV20-1 with TRBJ2-1, with TRBD1 matching over 9 bases. The CDR3 contains 13 residues. The germline V gene has CDR1 DFQATT and CDR2 SNEGSKA (reference sequence). Trimming took 6 bases from V and 9 from J; bases not matched to a gene: 9. This CDR3 reads CSAAGQGFGEQFF. CDR3 DNA sequence: TGCAGTGCCGCGGGACAGGGCTTTGGTGAGCAGTTCTTC.

This clonotype was observed at least ten times. The V gene is TRBV5-1, the J gene TRBJ2-1, with unresolved D. This CDR3 spans 13 amino acids. The V gene's germline CDR1 is SGHRS and CDR2 YFSETQ. V shed 0 bases and J shed 6 bases, with 7 bases lying between them. CDR3 sequence reads: CASSLEAVNEQFF. The CDR3, as DNA: TGCGCCAGCAGCTTGGAGGCAGTCAATGAGCAGTTCTTC. Variable domain in full (rest from reference TRBV5-1 and TRBJ2-1): KAGVTQTPRYLIKTRGQQVTLSCSPISGHRSVSWYQQTPGQGLQFLFEYFSETQRNKGNFPGRFSGRQFSNSRSEMNVSTLELGDSALYLCASSLEAVNEQFFGPGTRLTVL.

This clonotype was counted a few times. The chain recombines TRBV24-1 with TRBJ2-7; 7 bases are a match to TRBD1. Germline trimming cut 7 bases from V and 4 bases from J; bases unmatched to any gene: 9. Germline loops: CDR1 KGHDR, CDR2 SFDVKD. This CDR3 has 14 residues. CDR3 in amino acids: CATRNRDRTYEQYF. CDR3 nucleotide sequence: TGTGCCACCAGAAATAGGGACAGAACTTACGAGCAGTACTTC.

The rearrangement uses TRBV7-2 and TRBJ2-5; D may be TRBD2 (6 bases). V gave up 5 bases and J gave up 1 base, with 20 bases separating them. Per germline, CDR1 SGHTA and CDR2 FQGNSA. The CDR3 is made up of 17 amino acids. CDR3: CASSPVAGETSQETQYF. The CDR3 DNA sequence: TGTGCCAGCAGCCCCGTGGCTGGAGAGACTAGCCAAGAGACCCAGTACTTC. The whole variable domain, remainder taken from reference TRBV7-2 and TRBJ2-5, is GAGVSQSPSNKVTEKGKDVELRCDPISGHTALYWYRQSLGQGLEFLIYFQGNSAPDKSGLPSDRFSAERTGGSVSTLTIQRTQQEDSAVYLCASSPVAGETSQETQYFGPGTRLLVL.

The J gene is TRBJ2-7, the V gene TRBV7-6; D remains ambiguous. The germline V gene has CDR1 SGHVS and CDR2 FNYEAQ. The length of the CDR3 is 14 residues. Trimming shortened V by 5 bases and J by 7 bases, and 18 bases separated the two germline ends. The CDR3 region is CASSPRTSLEEQYF. Written as DNA, the CDR3 is TGTGCCAGCAGCCCCCGGACCTCCTTGGAGGAGCAGTACTTC.

This chain uses TRBV20-1 with TRBJ1-5; TRBD1 matches at 11 bases. V was pared by 3 bases and J by 7 bases, with 8 bases of the junction left unmatched. CDR1 is DFQATT, CDR2 SNEGSKA, per germline (reference sequence). The CDR3 totals 15 residues. In DNA, the CDR3 is TGCAGTGCTAGTAGGAGGACAGGGGGCCTCCAGCCCCAGCATTTT. Its translation: CSASRRTGGLQPQHF.

The chain combines TRBV5-6 with TRBJ2-3; no clear D gene. V gave up 4 bases and J gave up 4 bases, with 19 bases separating them. CDR1 is SGHDT and CDR2 is YYEEEE in the germline V gene. There are 16 residues in the CDR3. CDR3 amino acids: CASSTPTWFEADTQYF. Here the CDR3 DNA reads TGTGCCAGCAGCACCCCAACGTGGTTTGAGGCAGATACGCAGTATTTT.

V is TRBV5-1 and J is TRBJ2-3, with D possibly being TRBD1 (6 bases). This CDR3 has 18 residues. Germline V gene lookup returns CDR1 SGHRS and CDR2 YFSETQ. V lost 0 bases and J lost 4, with 21 bases in between. CDR3 sequence reads: CASSLAGPKTGWADTQYF. DNA for the CDR3: TGCGCCAGCAGCTTGGCCGGTCCGAAGACAGGATGGGCAGATACGCAGTATTTT.

A few counts support this clonotype. This chain uses TRBV9 with TRBJ2-5; 7 bases fit TRBD2. The germline V gene encodes CDR1 SGDLS and CDR2 YYNGEE. The CDR3 consists of 17 residues. The V segment lost 0 bases and the J segment 1 base; nucleotides outside the gene matches: 9. CDR3 sequence (DNA): TGTGCCAGCAGCGTAGGATCAAGCGGGGCCGCCCAAGAGACCCAGTACTTC. The encoded protein is CASSVGSSGAAQETQYF. Full variable domain (rest looked up from reference TRBV9 and TRBJ2-5): DSGVTQTPKHLITATGQRVTLRCSPRSGDLSVYWYQQSLDQGLQFLIQYYNGEERAKGNILERFSAQQFPDLHSELNLSSLELGDSALYFCASSVGSSGAAQETQYFGPGTRLLVL.

The rearrangement uses TRBV27 and TRBJ1-3; 9 nucleotides agree with TRBD1. CDR1 is MNHEY, CDR2 SMNVEV, per germline (reference sequence). J was trimmed by 8 bases and V by 5 bases; bases with no gene match: 16. The CDR3 has 17 amino acids. The CDR3 DNA sequence: TGTGCCAGCAGTCCCCGGACAGGGGCCTTTCGGGGGGACACCATATATTTT. This codes for CASSPRTGAFRGDTIYF.

The chain has TRBV5-1 and TRBJ1-6; D gene uncertain. Germline CDR1 reads SGHRS; CDR2 reads YFSETQ. V was trimmed by 1 base and J by 7 bases, leaving 9 bases between them. This CDR3 contains 14 residues. DNA for the CDR3: TGCGCCAGCAGCTTGTGGGAGCCCAATTCACCCCTCCACTTT. Its translation: CASSLWEPNSPLHF.

This clonotype appeared a few times. V is TRBV27 and J is TRBJ2-4; 10 nucleotides agree with TRBD1. Germline V gene lookup returns CDR1 MNHEY and CDR2 SMNVEV (reference sequence). Trimming took 5 bases from V and 6 from J; bases not matched to a gene: 19. The CDR3 covers 19 residues. CDR3 protein: CASSQLLHSTGGVGNIQYF. The CDR3 nucleotides are TGTGCCAGCAGTCAATTACTACACTCGACAGGGGGCGTTGGAAACATTCAGTACTTC.

V gene TRBV14 combines with J gene TRBJ1-2; possibly TRBD1 for D (5 bases). Germline-derived CDR1 and CDR2 are SGHDN and FVKESK. With 4 bases removed from V and 12 bases from J, the gap between germline ends came to 18 bases. The CDR3 is 13 residues long. The CDR3 sequence is CASSPIKSWDDTF. CDR3 DNA: TGTGCCAGCAGCCCGATAAAAAGTTGGGACGACACCTTC.

J is TRBJ2-1 and V is TRBV7-2; D unresolved. Trimming shortened V by 4 bases and J by 9 bases, and 10 bases separated the two germline ends. The CDR3 contains 12 residues. CDR1 SGHTA and CDR2 FQGNSA come from the germline V gene. As DNA, the CDR3 is TGTGCCAGCAGCTCTGACGTCAGTGAGCAGTTCTTC. Translated, it gives CASSSDVSEQFF.

This clonotype was observed a few times. The rearrangement links TRBV20-1 to TRBJ2-1, with D perhaps matching TRBD1 (5 bases). Per germline, CDR1 DFQATT and CDR2 SNEGSKA (reference sequence). The CDR3 is 15 amino acids. Trimming took 6 bases from V and 1 from J, leaving 16 bases between them. This chain's CDR3 is CSAQTAVGSYNEQFF. CDR3 nucleotide sequence: TGCAGTGCCCAGACAGCTGTAGGTTCCTACAATGAGCAGTTCTTC.

Regarding this clonotype: With a much larger clone just one base away, this may be a read error. This chain uses TRBV7-2 with TRBJ2-3; D is possibly TRBD1 (5 bases). With 2 bases removed from V and 4 bases from J, the gap between germline ends came to 13 bases. The CDR3 contains 15 residues. Germline V gives CDR1 SGHTA, CDR2 FQGNSA. Here the CDR3 DNA reads TGTGCCAGCAGCTTATCCAGGGTTCAAGCAGATACGCAGTATTTT. It yields the protein CASSLSRVQADTQYF.

The chain combines TRBV7-9 with TRBJ2-1; TRBD2 matches 12 bases. Germline CDR1 reads SEHNR; CDR2 reads FQNEAQ (reference sequence). Trimming cost V 3 bases and J 8 bases; bases outside gene matches: 5. The CDR3 has 15 amino acids. CDR3 DNA: TGTGCCAGCAGCTTCTACACTAGCGGGGGGCATGAGCAGTTCTTC. Amino acids: CASSFYTSGGHEQFF.

V usage is TRBV7-2 and J usage is TRBJ2-1; tentative D call: TRBD1 (6 bases). This CDR3 has 14 residues. Per germline, CDR1 SGHTA and CDR2 FQGNSA. Trimming shortened V by 5 bases and J by 3 bases, and 11 bases separated the two germline ends. The CDR3 is CASSGQTGYNEQFF. The CDR3 DNA follows: TGTGCCAGCAGCGGTCAGACAGGCTACAATGAGCAGTTCTTC.

This clonotype has at least ten counts. The chain combines TRBV9 with TRBJ2-7; possible D gene TRBD1, 6 bases. CDR3 length: 15 amino acids. The germline CDR1 and CDR2 sequences are SGDLS and YYNGEE. The V end was cut by 0 bases, the J end by 5 bases, with 15 bases between. The CDR3 bases are TGTGCCAGCAGCGTAGATCAGGGGCCGGACGACGAGCAGTACTTC. This sequence encodes CASSVDQGPDDEQYF.

This clonotype turned up a few times. The chain joins TRBV18 to TRBJ2-3; 9 bases match TRBD2. Germline loops: CDR1 KGHSH, CDR2 LQKENI. V was pared by 0 bases and J by 4 bases, with 2 bases of the junction left unmatched. The CDR3 totals 15 residues. The CDR3, as DNA: TGTGCCAGCTCACCACCGGGACTAGCCGCAGATACGCAGTATTTT. Translated, it gives CASSPPGLAADTQYF.

In this sample, this clonotype turned up many times. The chain carries TRBV7-9 and TRBJ2-1; D may be TRBD1 (6 bases). In germline, CDR1 is SEHNR, CDR2 FQNEAQ (reference sequence). The CDR3 runs 14 residues. V dropped 5 bases and J dropped 5 bases, with 13 bases sitting between them. The CDR3 DNA reads TGTGCCAGCAGCATCTGGACAGCAAACAATGAGCAGTTCTTC. This encodes CASSIWTANNEQFF.